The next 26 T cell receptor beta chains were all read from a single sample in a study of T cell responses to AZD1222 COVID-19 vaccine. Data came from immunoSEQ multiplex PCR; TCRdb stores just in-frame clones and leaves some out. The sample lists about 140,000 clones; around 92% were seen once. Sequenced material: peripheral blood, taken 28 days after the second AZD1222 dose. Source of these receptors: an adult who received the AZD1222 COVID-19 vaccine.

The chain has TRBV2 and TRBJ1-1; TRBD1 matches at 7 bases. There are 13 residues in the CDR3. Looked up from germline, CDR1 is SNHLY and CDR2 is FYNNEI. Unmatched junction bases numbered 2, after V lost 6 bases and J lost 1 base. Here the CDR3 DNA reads TGTGCCAGCAGGTGGACAGGGAACACTGAAGCTTTCTTT. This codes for CASRWTGNTEAFF.

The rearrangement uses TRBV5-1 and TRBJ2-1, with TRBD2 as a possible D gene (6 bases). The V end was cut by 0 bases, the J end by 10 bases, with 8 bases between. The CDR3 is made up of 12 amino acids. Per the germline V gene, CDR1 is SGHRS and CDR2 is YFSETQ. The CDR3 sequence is CASSLDGGEQFF. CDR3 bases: TGCGCCAGCAGCTTGGATGGAGGGGAGCAGTTCTTC.

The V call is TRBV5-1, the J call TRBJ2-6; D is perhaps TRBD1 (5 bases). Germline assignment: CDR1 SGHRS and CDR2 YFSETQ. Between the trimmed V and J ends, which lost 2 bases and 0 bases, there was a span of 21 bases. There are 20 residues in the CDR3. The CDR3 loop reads CASSLRVGSRAYSGANVLTF. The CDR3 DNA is TGCGCCAGCAGCTTACGGGTCGGGTCCAGGGCCTACTCTGGGGCCAACGTCCTGACTTTC. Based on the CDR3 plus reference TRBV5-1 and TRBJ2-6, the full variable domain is KAGVTQTPRYLIKTRGQQVTLSCSPISGHRSVSWYQQTPGQGLQFLFEYFSETQRNKGNFPGRFSGRQFSNSRSEMNVSTLELGDSALYLCASSLRVGSRAYSGANVLTFGAGSRLTVL.

The CDR3 sequence: CASSQTGQGRTYGYTF. The CDR3 DNA reads as TGTGCCAGCTCACAGACGGGACAGGGGCGAACCTATGGCTACACCTTC. The chain links TRBV18 to TRBJ1-2; 10 nucleotides line up with TRBD1. V shed 4 bases and J 4 bases; nucleotides not matched to a gene: 9. The CDR3 sequence is 16 residues long. Germline assignment: CDR1 KGHSH and CDR2 LQKENI.

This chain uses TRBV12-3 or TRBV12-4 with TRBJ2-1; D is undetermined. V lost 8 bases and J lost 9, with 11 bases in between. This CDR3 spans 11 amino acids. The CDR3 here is CASAFSGEQFF. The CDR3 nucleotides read TGTGCCAGCGCATTTTCTGGTGAGCAGTTCTTC.

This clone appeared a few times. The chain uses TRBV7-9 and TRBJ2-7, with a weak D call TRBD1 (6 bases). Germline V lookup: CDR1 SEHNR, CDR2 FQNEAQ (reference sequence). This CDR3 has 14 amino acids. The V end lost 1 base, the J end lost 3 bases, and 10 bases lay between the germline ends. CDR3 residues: CASSLGRTVYEQYF. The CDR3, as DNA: TGTGCCAGCAGCTTAGGCAGGACAGTCTACGAGCAGTACTTC.

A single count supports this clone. For the CDR3, the DNA is TGTGCCAGCAGCCGGCTAGCGGGAGCGGACGAGCAGTACTTC. Translation gives CASSRLAGADEQYF. The rearrangement links TRBV7-9 to TRBJ2-7, with TRBD2 identical over 10 bases. CDR3 length: 14 residues. Per the germline V gene, CDR1 is SEHNR and CDR2 is FQNEAQ (reference sequence). V lost 5 bases and J lost 5; bases outside the gene matches: 6.

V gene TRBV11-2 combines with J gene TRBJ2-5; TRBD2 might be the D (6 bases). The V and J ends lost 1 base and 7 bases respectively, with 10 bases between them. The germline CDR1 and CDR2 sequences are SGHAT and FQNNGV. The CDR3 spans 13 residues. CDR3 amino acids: CASSLAQGGTQYF. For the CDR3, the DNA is TGTGCCAGCAGCTTAGCCCAGGGAGGGACCCAGTACTTC.

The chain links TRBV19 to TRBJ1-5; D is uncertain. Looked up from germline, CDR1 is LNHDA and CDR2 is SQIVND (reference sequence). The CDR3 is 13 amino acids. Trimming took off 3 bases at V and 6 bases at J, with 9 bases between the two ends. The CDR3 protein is CASSMAGFQPQHF. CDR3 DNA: TGTGCCAGTAGTATGGCTGGGTTTCAGCCCCAGCATTTT.

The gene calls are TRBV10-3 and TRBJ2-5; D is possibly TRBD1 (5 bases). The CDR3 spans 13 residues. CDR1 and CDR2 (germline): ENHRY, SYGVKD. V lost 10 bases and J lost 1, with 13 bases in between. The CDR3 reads CATGHESQETQYF. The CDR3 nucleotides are TGTGCCACAGGGCATGAAAGCCAAGAGACCCAGTACTTC.

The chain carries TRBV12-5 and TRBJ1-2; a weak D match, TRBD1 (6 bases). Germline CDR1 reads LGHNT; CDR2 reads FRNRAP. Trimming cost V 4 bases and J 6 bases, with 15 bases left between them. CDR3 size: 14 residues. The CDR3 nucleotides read TGTGCTAGTGGTTCTACCGACAGGAATCATGGCTACACCTTC. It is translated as CASGSTDRNHGYTF.

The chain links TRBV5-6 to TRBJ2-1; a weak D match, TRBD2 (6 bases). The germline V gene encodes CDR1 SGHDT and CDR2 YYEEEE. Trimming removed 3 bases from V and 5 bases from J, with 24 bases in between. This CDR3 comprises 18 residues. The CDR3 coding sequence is TGTGCCAGCAGCTCCGGCCGGGGGTTGAGGATACCTAACAATGAGCAGTTCTTC. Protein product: CASSSGRGLRIPNNEQFF.

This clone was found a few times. CDR3 in DNA: TGTGCCAGTATTGCAAACAGGGGGTCAACCTACGAGCAGTACTTC. As protein: CASIANRGSTYEQYF. The rearrangement joins TRBV19 to TRBJ2-7; 8 nucleotides align to TRBD1. CDR1 is LNHDA and CDR2 is SQIVND in the germline V gene (reference sequence). J was trimmed by 2 bases and V by 7 bases; bases with no gene match: 10. This CDR3 contains 15 residues.

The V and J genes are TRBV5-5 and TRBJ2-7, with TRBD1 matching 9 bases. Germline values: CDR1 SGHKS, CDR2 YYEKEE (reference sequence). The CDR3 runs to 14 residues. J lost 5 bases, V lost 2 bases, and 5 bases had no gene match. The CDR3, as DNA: TGTGCCAGCAGCTTAACAGGGGGCTCTAACGAGCAGTACTTC. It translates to CASSLTGGSNEQYF.

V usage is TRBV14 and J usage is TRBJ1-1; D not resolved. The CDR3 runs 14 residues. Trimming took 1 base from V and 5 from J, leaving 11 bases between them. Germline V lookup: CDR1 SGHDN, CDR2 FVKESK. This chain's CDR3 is CASSQADGMTEAFF. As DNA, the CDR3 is TGTGCCAGCAGCCAAGCGGACGGGATGACTGAAGCTTTCTTT. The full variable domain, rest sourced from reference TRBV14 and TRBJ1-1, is EAGVTQFPSHSVIEKGQTVTLRCDPISGHDNLYWYRRVMGKEIKFLLHFVKESKQDESGMPNNRFLAERTGGTYSTLKVQPAELEDSGVYFCASSQADGMTEAFFGQGTRLTVV.

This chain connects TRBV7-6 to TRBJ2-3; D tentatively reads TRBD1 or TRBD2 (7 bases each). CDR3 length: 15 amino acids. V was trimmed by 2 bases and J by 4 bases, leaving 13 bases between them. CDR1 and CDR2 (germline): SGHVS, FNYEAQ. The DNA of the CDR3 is TGTGCCAGCAGCTTAAATCAGGGGGGGCCAGATACGCAGTATTTT. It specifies CASSLNQGGPDTQYF.

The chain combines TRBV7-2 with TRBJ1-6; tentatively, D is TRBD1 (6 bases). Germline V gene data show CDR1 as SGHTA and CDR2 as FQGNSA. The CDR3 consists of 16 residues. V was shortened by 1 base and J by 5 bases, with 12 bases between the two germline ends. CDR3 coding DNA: TGTGCCAGCAGCTTAGGGGCAGGGGTGGATAATTCACCCCTCCACTTT. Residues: CASSLGAGVDNSPLHF.

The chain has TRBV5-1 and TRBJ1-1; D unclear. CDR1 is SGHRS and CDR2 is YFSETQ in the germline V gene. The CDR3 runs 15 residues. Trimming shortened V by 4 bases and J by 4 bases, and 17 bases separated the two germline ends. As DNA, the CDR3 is TGCGCCAGCAGCGATTCCGTATTTTGGACCACTGAAGCTTTCTTT. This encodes CASSDSVFWTTEAFF. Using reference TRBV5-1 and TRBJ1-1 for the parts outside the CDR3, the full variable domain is KAGVTQTPRYLIKTRGQQVTLSCSPISGHRSVSWYQQTPGQGLQFLFEYFSETQRNKGNFPGRFSGRQFSNSRSEMNVSTLELGDSALYLCASSDSVFWTTEAFFGQGTRLTVV.

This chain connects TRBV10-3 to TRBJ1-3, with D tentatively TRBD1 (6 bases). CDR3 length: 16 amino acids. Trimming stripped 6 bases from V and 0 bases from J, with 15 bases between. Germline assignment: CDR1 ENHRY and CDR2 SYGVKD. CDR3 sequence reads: CAISQDRKYSGNTIYF. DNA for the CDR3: TGTGCCATCAGCCAAGACAGGAAATACTCTGGAAACACCATATATTTT.

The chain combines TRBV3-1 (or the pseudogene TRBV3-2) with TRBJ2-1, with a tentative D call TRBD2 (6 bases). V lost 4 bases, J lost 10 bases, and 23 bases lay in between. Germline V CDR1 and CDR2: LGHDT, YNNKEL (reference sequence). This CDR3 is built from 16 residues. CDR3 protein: CASSPGDLPIRGEQFF. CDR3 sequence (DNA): TGTGCCAGCAGCCCTGGGGACTTACCTATTCGGGGGGAGCAGTTCTTC.

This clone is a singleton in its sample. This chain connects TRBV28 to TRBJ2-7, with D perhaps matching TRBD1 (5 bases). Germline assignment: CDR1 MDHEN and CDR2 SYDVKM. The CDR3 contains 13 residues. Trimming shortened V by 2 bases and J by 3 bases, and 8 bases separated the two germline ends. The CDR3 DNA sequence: TGTGCCAGCAGTTTACCAGGGTTCTACGAGCAGTACTTC. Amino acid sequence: CASSLPGFYEQYF. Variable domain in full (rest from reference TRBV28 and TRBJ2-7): DVKVTQSSRYLVKRTGEKVFLECVQDMDHENMFWYRQDPGLGLRLIYFSYDVKMKEKGDIPEGYSVSREKKERFSLILESASTNQTSMYLCASSLPGFYEQYFGPGTRLTVT.

The DNA for the CDR3 is TGTGCCAGCAGTTATAACCTAGCGGGAAATACAGATACGCAGTATTTT. It yields the protein CASSYNLAGNTDTQYF. The V call is TRBV6-2 or TRBV6-3, the J call TRBJ2-3; TRBD2 aligns across 9 bases. The CDR3 extends over 16 amino acids. CDR1 and CDR2 (germline): MNHEY, SVGEGT. The ends lost 3 bases at V and 3 bases at J; junction bases unmatched: 7.

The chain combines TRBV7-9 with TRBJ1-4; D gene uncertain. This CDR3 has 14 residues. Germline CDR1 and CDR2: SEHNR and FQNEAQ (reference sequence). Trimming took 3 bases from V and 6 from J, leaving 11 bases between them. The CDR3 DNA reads TGTGCCAGCAGCTTCGGGTCGCAGCATGAAAAACTGTTTTTT. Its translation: CASSFGSQHEKLFF.

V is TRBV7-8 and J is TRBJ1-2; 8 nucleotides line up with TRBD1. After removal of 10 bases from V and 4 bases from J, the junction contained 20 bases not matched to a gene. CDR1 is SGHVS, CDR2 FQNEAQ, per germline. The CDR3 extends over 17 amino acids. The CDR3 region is CATLTNRGNSFGYGYTF. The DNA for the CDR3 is TGTGCCACCCTTACAAACAGGGGGAACAGTTTTGGCTATGGCTACACCTTC.

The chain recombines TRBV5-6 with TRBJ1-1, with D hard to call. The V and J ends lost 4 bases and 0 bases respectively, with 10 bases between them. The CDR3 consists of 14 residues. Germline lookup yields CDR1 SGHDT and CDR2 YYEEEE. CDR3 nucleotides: TGTGCCAGCAGCCCCCTCGGGCTGAACACTGAAGCTTTCTTT. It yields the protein CASSPLGLNTEAFF.

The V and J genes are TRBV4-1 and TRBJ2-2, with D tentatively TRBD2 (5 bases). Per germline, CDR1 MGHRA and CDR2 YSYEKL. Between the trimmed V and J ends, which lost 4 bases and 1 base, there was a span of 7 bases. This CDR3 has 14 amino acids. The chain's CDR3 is CASSPRENTGELFF. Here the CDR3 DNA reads TGCGCCAGCAGCCCCCGGGAGAACACCGGGGAGCTGTTTTTT.